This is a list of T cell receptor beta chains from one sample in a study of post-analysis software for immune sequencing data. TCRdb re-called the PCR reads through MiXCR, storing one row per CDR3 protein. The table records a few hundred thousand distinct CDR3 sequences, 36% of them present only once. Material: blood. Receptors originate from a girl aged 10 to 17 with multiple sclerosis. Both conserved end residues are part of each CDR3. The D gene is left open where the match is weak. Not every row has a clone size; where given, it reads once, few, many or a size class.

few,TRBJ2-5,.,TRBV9,TGTGCCAGCAGCGTAGGAATGAATGAGCAGTACTTC,CASSVGMNEQYF
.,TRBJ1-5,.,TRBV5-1,TGCGCCAGCACAGAACAGGGAATTAGCAATCAGCCCCAGCATTTT,CASTEQGISNQPQHF
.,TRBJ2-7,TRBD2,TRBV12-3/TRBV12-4,TGTGCCAGCAGCCTCACTAGCGGACCACCCTACGAGCAGTACTTC,CASSLTSGPPYEQYF
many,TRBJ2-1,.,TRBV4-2,TGTGCCAGCAGCCAAGATTTGGCAGGGGTTTACAATGAGCAGTTCTTC,CASSQDLAGVYNEQFF
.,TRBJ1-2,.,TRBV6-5,TGTGCCAACAGAAGGGGGTCGGACTACACCTTC,CANRRGSDYTF
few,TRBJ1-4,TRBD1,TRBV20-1,TGCAGTGCCCAGGGGGGGCAGCTTGCAACTAATGAAAAACTGTTTTTT,CSAQGGQLATNEKLFF
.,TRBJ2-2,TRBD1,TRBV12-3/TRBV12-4,TGTGCCAGCAGTTTAGGGACCGGACAGGGCCTAAACACCGGGGAGCTGTTTTTT,CASSLGTGQGLNTGELFF
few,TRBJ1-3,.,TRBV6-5,TGTGCCAGCAGTTACGGGAGGAGCTCTGGAAACACCATATATTTT,CASSYGRSSGNTIYF
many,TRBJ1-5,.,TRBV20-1,TGCAGTGCTAGTTACAGCAATCAGCCCCAGCATTTT,CSASYSNQPQHF
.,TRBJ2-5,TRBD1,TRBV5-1,TGCGCCAGCAGTTGGGGAAATGGACAGGGGGAAAGGCAGTACTTC,CASSWGNGQGERQYF
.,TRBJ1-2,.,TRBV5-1,TGCGCCAGCAGCTTGGACGGTTCGGGTCCTGGCTACACCTTC,CASSLDGSGPGYTF
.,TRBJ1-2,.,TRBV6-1,TGTGCCAGCAGTGAAGCTTCAGGCGGCTATGGCTACACCTTC,CASSEASGGYGYTF
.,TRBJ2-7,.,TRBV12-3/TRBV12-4,TGTGCCAGCAGTTTCAGCCATCCCGAGCAGTACTTC,CASSFSHPEQYF
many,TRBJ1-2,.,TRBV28,TGTGCCAGCAGTTTAGATGCAGGCCATGGCTACACCTTC,CASSLDAGHGYTF
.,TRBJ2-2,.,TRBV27,TGTGCCAGCAGCCCAGCGGGCGGCACCGGGGAGCTGTTTTTT,CASSPAGGTGELFF
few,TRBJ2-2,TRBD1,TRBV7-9,TGTGCCAGCAGCGCGGACAGGGCCGGGGAGCTGTTTTTT,CASSADRAGELFF
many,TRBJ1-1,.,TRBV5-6,TGTGCCAGCAGCTTGGCCGGGGGCGGAACTGAAGCTTTCTTT,CASSLAGGGTEAFF
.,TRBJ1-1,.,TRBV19,TGCGCCAGTAGTATCACGCCGGGGGTAAACACTGAAGCTTTCTTT,CASSITPGVNTEAFF
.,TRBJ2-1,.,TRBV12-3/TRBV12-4,TGTGCCAGCAGTTTTATGCAGACCCAGTTCTTC,CASSFMQTQFF
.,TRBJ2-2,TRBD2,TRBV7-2,TGTGCCAGCAGCTGGGGCGGGGGGAAGGGGGAGCTGTTTTTT,CASSWGGGKGELFF
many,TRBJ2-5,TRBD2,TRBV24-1,TGTGCCACCAGTGATCGGACTAGCGCCCAAGAGACCCAGTACTTC,CATSDRTSAQETQYF
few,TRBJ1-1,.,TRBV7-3,TGTGCCAGCAGCTTAGGGGGACCTACTGAAGCTTTCTTT,CASSLGGPTEAFF
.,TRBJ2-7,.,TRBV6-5,TGTGCCAGCAGCCCCAATCCGGTTACCTACGAGCAGTACTTC,CASSPNPVTYEQYF
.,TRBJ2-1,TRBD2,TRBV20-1,TGCAATGCCCACCAAAGCGGGAGAGTATACAATGAGCAGTTCTTC,CNAHQSGRVYNEQFF
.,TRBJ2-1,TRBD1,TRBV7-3,TGTGCCAGCAGCTTTTATGGACAGGGGGCCGATGAGCAGTTCTTC,CASSFYGQGADEQFF
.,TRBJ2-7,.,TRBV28,TGTGCCAGCGTAGGGGGAAACCAAGACGAGCAGTACTTC,CASVGGNQDEQYF